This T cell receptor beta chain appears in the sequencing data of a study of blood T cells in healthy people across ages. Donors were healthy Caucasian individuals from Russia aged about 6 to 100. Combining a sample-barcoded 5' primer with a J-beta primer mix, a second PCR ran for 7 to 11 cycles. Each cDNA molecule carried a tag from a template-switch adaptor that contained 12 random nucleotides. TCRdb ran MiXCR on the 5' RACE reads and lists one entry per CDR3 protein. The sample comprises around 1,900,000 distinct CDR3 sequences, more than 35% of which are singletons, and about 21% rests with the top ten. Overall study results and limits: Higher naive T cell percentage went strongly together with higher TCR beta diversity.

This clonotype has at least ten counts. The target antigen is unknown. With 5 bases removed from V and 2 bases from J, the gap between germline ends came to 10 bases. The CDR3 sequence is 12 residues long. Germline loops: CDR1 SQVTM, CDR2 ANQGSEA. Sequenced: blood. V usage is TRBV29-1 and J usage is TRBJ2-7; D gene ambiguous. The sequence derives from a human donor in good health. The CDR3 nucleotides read TGCAGCGTTCGAATAGAAACCTACGAGCAGTACTTC. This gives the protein CSVRIETYEQYF.